Each of the 4 T cell receptor beta chains below was sequenced from the same sample in a study of blood T cell repertoires in COVID-19. Libraries were prepared by immunoSEQ multiplex PCR; TCRdb keeps only in-frame clonotypes and omits some of them. The table has approximately 250,000 clones, approximately 86% seen once. What was sequenced was peripheral blood. The source of these receptors is a man aged 25 to 45 with active or convalescent COVID-19.

Only a few counts were recorded for this clone. V and J are TRBV30 and TRBJ1-2, with D tentatively TRBD1 (6 bases). This CDR3 contains 12 residues. V dropped 8 bases and J dropped 11 bases, with 21 bases sitting between them. Germline V gives CDR1 GTSNPN, CDR2 SVGIG (reference sequence). The CDR3 reads CAGILVRDRYTF. For the CDR3, the DNA is TGTGCCGGGATACTAGTCCGCGACAGGTACACCTTC.

V and J are TRBV19 and TRBJ1-1, with 9 bases matching TRBD1. The ends lost 10 bases at V and 1 base at J; junction bases unmatched: 13. Germline CDR1 and CDR2: LNHDA and SQIVND (reference sequence). The CDR3 sequence is 16 residues long. The CDR3 region has the DNA TGTGCCACGAACCCCCGGGACAGGGTTCCGAACACTGAAGCTTTCTTT. Translating it yields CATNPRDRVPNTEAFF.

Of note for this clone: An end of the junction does not agree with germline; a read error may underlie this. The chain employs TRBV27 and TRBJ1-1; D is unresolved. The CDR3 runs to 14 residues. The germline gives CDR1 MNHEY, CDR2 SMNVEV (reference sequence). CDR3 region: CASSLSGENTEAFF. The CDR3 region has the DNA TGTGCCAGCAGTCTATCCGGGGAGAACACTGAAGCTTTCTTT.

The CDR3 nucleotides are TGCGCCAGCAGCCAAGATCGTGGCGGGGGGATAAACAATGAGCAGTTCTTC. This gives the protein CASSQDRGGGINNEQFF. The chain employs TRBV4-1 and TRBJ2-1; 8 bases are shared with TRBD2. There are 17 residues in the CDR3. Germline V gene data show CDR1 as MGHRA and CDR2 as YSYEKL. J was trimmed by 5 bases and V by 0 bases; bases with no gene match: 9.